A single sample is the source of the 16 T cell receptor beta chains below, sequenced in a study of cytomegalovirus exposure and HLA in healthy donors. The study ran its PCR with 60 Vbeta and 13 Jbeta primers. Assay: immunoSEQ multiplex PCR; the TCRdb copy retains only in-frame clones and omits some. The repertoire includes around 150,000 clones, 70% to 80% of them detected once, and approximately 2% sits in the top ten. Source material: PBMCs. These receptors originate from a man aged 25-45 years in good health and CMV-seronegative.

V and J are TRBV28 and TRBJ2-3; D is possibly TRBD2 (6 bases). The CDR3 length is 16 residues. Germline V gene data show CDR1 as MDHEN and CDR2 as SYDVKM. The ends were cut back, 2 bases at V and 5 bases at J, with 17 bases in the middle. As DNA, the CDR3 is TGTGCCAGCAGTTTAGTGGGAGGCTCCGCGGGAGATACGCAGTATTTT. Its translation is CASSLVGGSAGDTQYF. The whole variable domain, filled in from reference TRBV28 and TRBJ2-3, reads DVKVTQSSRYLVKRTGEKVFLECVQDMDHENMFWYRQDPGLGLRLIYFSYDVKMKEKGDIPEGYSVSREKKERFSLILESASTNQTSMYLCASSLVGGSAGDTQYFGPGTRLTVL.

The rearrangement joins TRBV6-6 to TRBJ1-2, with a possible D match to TRBD1 (5 bases). V was cut by 5 bases and J by 0 bases, with 10 bases left in between. This CDR3 region has 14 residues. The germline gives CDR1 MNHNY, CDR2 SVGAGI (reference sequence). The CDR3 loop reads CASSDSLANYGYTF. In nucleotides, the CDR3 is TGTGCCAGCAGTGACAGCTTAGCTAACTATGGCTACACCTTC.

The chain recombines TRBV5-1 with TRBJ2-7, with 7 bases matching TRBD1. The J segment lost 3 bases and the V segment lost 2 bases, leaving 23 bases of the junction unmatched. Germline values: CDR1 SGHRS, CDR2 YFSETQ. The CDR3 contains 20 residues. CDR3 region: CASSFRTGLPRSGRDYEQYF. The CDR3 coding sequence is TGCGCCAGCAGCTTCCGGACAGGCCTCCCCCGCTCTGGCAGAGACTACGAGCAGTACTTC.

The V gene is TRBV7-2, the J gene TRBJ2-2, with TRBD1 matching 7 bases. The CDR3 has 16 amino acids. Per germline, CDR1 SGHTA and CDR2 FQGNSA. V was clipped by 7 bases and J by 6 bases; unmatched bases: 14. CDR3 nucleotides: TGTGCCAGCAACCCTCTAGGACAGGCGGTGGCCGGGGAGCTGTTTTTT. This encodes CASNPLGQAVAGELFF.

This chain joins TRBV27 and TRBJ2-2, with TRBD2 matching over 8 bases. The V segment lost 4 bases and the J segment 4 bases; nucleotides outside the gene matches: 8. This CDR3 comprises 16 residues. Germline V gene data show CDR1 as MNHEY and CDR2 as SMNVEV (reference sequence). The CDR3 loop is CASSSWLAGSTGELFF. CDR3 nucleotide sequence: TGTGCCAGCAGTTCCTGGCTAGCGGGCAGCACCGGGGAGCTGTTTTTT.

The V gene is TRBV6-5, the J gene TRBJ1-5, with D possibly TRBD1 on 6 matching bases. Trimming took off 5 bases at V and 5 bases at J, with 10 bases between the two ends. Germline V CDR1 and CDR2: MNHEY, SVGAGI. This CDR3 has 13 amino acids. The CDR3 here is CASSEEGDQPQHF. The CDR3 DNA is TGTGCCAGCAGTGAAGAGGGGGATCAGCCCCAGCATTTT.

This sequence joins TRBV7-6 and TRBJ1-2, with D maybe TRBD1 (5 bases). Germline V gene lookup returns CDR1 SGHVS and CDR2 FNYEAQ. The V end lost 2 bases, the J end lost 6 bases, and 10 bases lay between the germline ends. CDR3 length: 13 residues. Here the CDR3 DNA reads TGTGCCAGCAGCTTATCGGGGGTTGATGGCTACACCTTC. This translates into CASSLSGVDGYTF.

The chain has TRBV29-1 and TRBJ2-7, with a tentative D call TRBD2 (5 bases). The germline V and J ends were trimmed by 4 bases and 6 bases, with 10 bases remaining between them. The germline gives CDR1 SQVTM, CDR2 ANQGSEA. CDR3 length: 11 amino acids. This CDR3 is CSVGAGFEQYF. The CDR3 DNA reads TGCAGCGTTGGGGCGGGTTTCGAGCAGTACTTC.

This clone was detected a few times. The genes are TRBV7-4 and TRBJ2-7; D remains ambiguous. The CDR3 spans 14 residues. Germline assignment: CDR1 SGHVT and CDR2 SQSDAQ. The ends were cut back, 1 base at V and 3 bases at J, with 10 bases in the middle. The chain's CDR3 is CASSLVGLDYEQYF. The DNA for the CDR3 is TGTGCCAGCAGCTTAGTTGGCCTAGACTACGAGCAGTACTTC.

The chain links TRBV5-1 to TRBJ2-6; 7 nucleotides align to TRBD1. Germline CDR1 and CDR2: SGHRS and YFSETQ. CDR3 length: 20 residues. Trimming removed 2 bases from V and 4 bases from J; junction bases left unmatched: 18. The CDR3 reads CASSLAPTGLSFSGANVLTF. In DNA, the CDR3 is TGCGCCAGCAGCTTAGCGCCGACAGGGCTATCATTCTCGGGGGCCAACGTCCTGACTTTC.

In this sample, this clone turned up once. The chain combines TRBV6-1 with TRBJ2-7; 9 nucleotides align to TRBD1. From germline, CDR1 is MNHNS and CDR2 SASEGT. CDR3 size: 11 residues. With 7 bases clipped from V and 12 bases from J, the junction kept 7 bases outside the gene matches. This CDR3 reads CASTVRDRVYF. CDR3 bases: TGTGCCAGCACCGTGCGGGACAGGGTGTACTTC.

The chain links TRBV5-1 to TRBJ1-4, with D possibly TRBD1 on 6 matching bases. Trimming left V 0 bases short and J 13 bases short, with 25 bases between. The CDR3 has 17 residues. Germline V lookup: CDR1 SGHRS, CDR2 YFSETQ. The CDR3 nucleotides are TGCGCCAGCAGCTTGGCCGGGGACACCAGATCCCCGGCTGGACTGTTTTTT. This translates into CASSLAGDTRSPAGLFF.

The chain is built from TRBV7-6 and TRBJ2-7, with TRBD2 matching over 9 bases. This CDR3 comprises 14 residues. V dropped 5 bases and J dropped 3; count of bases not matched to a gene: 5. CDR1 is SGHVS, CDR2 FNYEAQ, per germline. The CDR3 loop reads CASSQLAGVYEQYF. CDR3 nucleotide sequence: TGTGCCAGCAGCCAGTTAGCGGGAGTCTACGAGCAGTACTTC.

The chain is built from TRBV6-1 and TRBJ2-7; possibly TRBD1 for D (6 bases). V was trimmed by 4 bases and J by 3 bases, leaving 10 bases between them. Germline V CDR1 and CDR2: MNHNS, SASEGT. The CDR3 covers 13 residues. CDR3 coding DNA: TGTGCCAGCAGTGTGACAGGTATCTACGAGCAGTACTTC. Translating gives CASSVTGIYEQYF.

The V gene is TRBV10-1, the J gene TRBJ2-7; 8 bases align to TRBD2. V dropped 3 bases and J dropped 4; count of bases not matched to a gene: 8. The CDR3 has 15 residues. Germline lookup yields CDR1 WNHNN and CDR2 SYGVQD (reference sequence). The CDR3 here is CASSDPGTSSYEQYF. Here the CDR3 DNA reads TGCGCCAGCAGTGACCCCGGGACTAGTTCGTACGAGCAGTACTTC.

The rearrangement links TRBV7-9 to TRBJ1-6, with D possibly being TRBD1 (6 bases). Deletions cut 5 bases from V and 5 bases from J, with 13 bases between. CDR1 is SEHNR, CDR2 FQNEAQ, per germline (reference sequence). The CDR3 contains 15 residues. The CDR3 region is CASSTQGRDNSPLHF. In DNA, the CDR3 is TGTGCCAGCAGCACACAGGGAAGGGATAATTCACCCCTCCACTTT.